The 14 T cell receptor beta chains below were found in one sample sequenced in a study of identical twins. TCRdb re-called the 5' RACE reads with MiXCR, one entry per CDR3 protein. The sample lists some 500,000 distinct CDR3 sequences, roughly an eighth occurring once. This sample also belongs to another study, concerning yellow fever vaccine responses in identical twins.

Sequencing was done on a sample of CD4+ T cells sorted from blood. The receptors originated from a woman under 30 in good health.

This clonotype showed up just a few times. The V and J genes are TRBV7-9 and TRBJ2-3; D uncertain. Trimming removed 1 base from V and 2 bases from J, with 13 bases in between. CDR3 length equals 16 residues. In germline, CDR1 is SEHNR, CDR2 FQNEAQ (reference sequence). This CDR3 is CASSLVQIRDTDTQYF. For the CDR3, the DNA is TGTGCCAGCAGCTTAGTCCAAATAAGGGACACAGATACGCAGTATTTT.

This clonotype has just a few counts. CDR3 sequence reads: CASSQSSGRDGTGELFF. CDR3 nucleotides: TGCGCCAGCAGCCAGAGTAGCGGGAGGGACGGCACCGGGGAGCTGTTTTTT. J is TRBJ2-2 and V is TRBV4-1; 11 nucleotides match TRBD2. J gave up 4 bases and V 3 bases, and 7 bases lay outside the gene matches. Germline V lookup: CDR1 MGHRA, CDR2 YSYEKL. CDR3 length: 17 amino acids.

This chain uses TRBV5-1 with TRBJ2-7; D tentatively fits TRBD1 or TRBD2 (5 bases each). Germline assignment: CDR1 SGHRS and CDR2 YFSETQ. Trimming took off 3 bases at V and 0 bases at J, with 13 bases between the two ends. The CDR3 consists of 15 residues. The CDR3 spells CASSWDGSSSYEQYF. The CDR3 DNA is TGCGCCAGCAGCTGGGACGGCAGTAGCTCCTACGAGCAGTACTTC.

The J gene is TRBJ2-6, the V gene TRBV11-2; 8 bases line up with TRBD1. Losses at the gene ends were 6 bases for V and 0 bases for J; bases not matched to a gene: 19. The CDR3 loop spans 21 amino acids. Germline-derived CDR1 and CDR2 are SGHAT and FQNNGV. In DNA, the CDR3 is TGTGCCAGCAGGCCTATTTCAGACCGGGACAGGAGTCACTCTGGGGCCAACGTCCTGACTTTC. This codes for CASRPISDRDRSHSGANVLTF.

This clonotype has just a few counts. V and J are TRBV5-1 and TRBJ1-5, with 7 bases aligning to TRBD1. Germline V gene data show CDR1 as SGHRS and CDR2 as YFSETQ. This CDR3 comprises 13 residues. This CDR3 reads CAAPGTANQPQHF. The CDR3 DNA reads as TGCGCTGCCCCCGGGACAGCTAATCAGCCCCAGCATTTT. Complete variable domain (other parts from reference TRBV5-1 and TRBJ1-5): KAGVTQTPRYLIKTRGQQVTLSCSPISGHRSVSWYQQTPGQGLQFLFEYFSETQRNKGNFPGRFSGRQFSNSRSEMNVSTLELGDSALYLCAAPGTANQPQHFGDGTRLSIL.

In this sample, this clonotype turned up a few times. This rearrangement joins TRBV6-5 to TRBJ2-5; D is uncertain. The CDR3 covers 14 residues. Trimming took 2 bases from V and 5 from J, leaving 12 bases between them. Germline CDR1 and CDR2: MNHEY and SVGAGI. This CDR3 is CASSYRVSMETQYF. The DNA for the CDR3 is TGTGCCAGCAGTTACAGGGTCAGCATGGAGACCCAGTACTTC.

This clonotype has a handful of counts. The rearrangement links TRBV29-1 to TRBJ1-1; D gene uncertain. Germline loops: CDR1 SQVTM, CDR2 ANQGSEA. This CDR3 region has 13 residues. V lost 6 bases and J 6 bases, leaving 17 bases between the germline ends. The CDR3, as DNA: TGCAGCGTGGGGTCCTTATTTATGGCTGAAGCTTTCTTT. Translation: CSVGSLFMAEAFF.

This clonotype showed up just a few times. The chain couples TRBV28 to TRBJ2-7; 9 bases are shared with TRBD1. Germline CDR1 and CDR2: MDHEN and SYDVKM. Trimming removed 8 bases from V and 5 bases from J; junction bases left unmatched: 10. The CDR3 loop spans 14 amino acids. DNA for the CDR3: TGTGCCAGCCATCCGGGACAGGGCAGCCACGAGCAGTACTTC. Amino acids: CASHPGQGSHEQYF.

This clonotype was seen a few times. V usage is TRBV18 and J usage is TRBJ2-3, with 8 bases lining up with TRBD1. CDR3 length: 18 residues. Germline lookup yields CDR1 KGHSH and CDR2 LQKENI. The V segment lost 3 bases and the J segment 6 bases; nucleotides outside the gene matches: 17. The CDR3 coding sequence is TGTGCCAGCTCACCCTTGTTACGGACAGGGACATCCGTCGATACGCAGTATTTT. Its protein is CASSPLLRTGTSVDTQYF.

The gene calls are TRBV7-1 and TRBJ2-3, with TRBD2 identical over 15 bases. TRBV7-1 has ORF status, its function being uncertain. CDR3 length: 21 residues. J gave up 0 bases and V 3 bases, and 13 bases lay outside the gene matches. The CDR3 DNA sequence: TGTGCCAGCAGCTCCCGGACTAGCGGGAGGGCCGACTTATTTAGCACAGATACGCAGTATTTT. As protein: CASSSRTSGRADLFSTDTQYF.

As DNA, the CDR3 is TGTGCCAGCAGTAACAAAGGAGCGACCACAGATACGCAGTATTTT. Translated: CASSNKGATTDTQYF. The gene calls are TRBV12-3 or TRBV12-4 and TRBJ2-3, with D hard to call. This CDR3 has 15 residues. V was cut by 5 bases and J by 2 bases, with 14 bases left in between.

The V call is TRBV12-5, the J call TRBJ2-3, with TRBD2 matching 7 bases. This CDR3 has 16 residues. V lost 1 base to trimming and J lost 6 bases; unmatched junction nucleotides: 10. Germline values: CDR1 LGHNT, CDR2 FRNRAP. The CDR3 loop reads CASGLGRGLVGDTQYF. The CDR3 DNA reads TGTGCTAGTGGTTTGGGCCGAGGACTAGTCGGGGATACGCAGTATTTT.

This clonotype was detected many times. The chain uses TRBV4-2 and TRBJ2-3, with D possibly called TRBD1 or TRBD2 (5 bases each). This CDR3 contains 15 residues. V was clipped by 4 bases and J by 6 bases, with 17 bases between them. The V gene's germline CDR1 is LGHNA and CDR2 YNFKEQ. CDR3 sequence reads: CASSRGPRGDDTQYF. The CDR3, as DNA: TGTGCCAGCAGCCGGGGACCCAGAGGGGATGATACGCAGTATTTT.

This clonotype was seen more than once but under ten times. The chain combines TRBV6-6 with TRBJ1-6; the D is unclear. V lost 6 bases and J 8 bases, leaving 8 bases between the germline ends. The CDR3 consists of 12 residues. CDR1 is MNHNY and CDR2 is SVGAGI in the germline V gene (reference sequence). The CDR3 nucleotides read TGTGCCAGCAGCCCAGATGATTCACCCCTCCACTTT. Encoded protein: CASSPDDSPLHF.